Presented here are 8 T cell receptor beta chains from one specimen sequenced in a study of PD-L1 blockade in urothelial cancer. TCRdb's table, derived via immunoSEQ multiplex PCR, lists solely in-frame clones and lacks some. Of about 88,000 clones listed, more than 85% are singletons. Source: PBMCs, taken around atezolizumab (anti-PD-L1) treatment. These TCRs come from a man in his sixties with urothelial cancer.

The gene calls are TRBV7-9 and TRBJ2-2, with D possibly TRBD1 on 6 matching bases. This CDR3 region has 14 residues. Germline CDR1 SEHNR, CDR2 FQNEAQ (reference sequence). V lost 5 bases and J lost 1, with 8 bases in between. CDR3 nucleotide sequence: TGTGCCAGCAGCACGGGACAGAACACCGGGGAGCTGTTTTTT. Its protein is CASSTGQNTGELFF.

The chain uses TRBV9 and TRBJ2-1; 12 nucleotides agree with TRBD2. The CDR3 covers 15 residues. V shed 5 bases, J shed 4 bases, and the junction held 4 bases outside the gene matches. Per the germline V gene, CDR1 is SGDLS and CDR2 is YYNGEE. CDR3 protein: CASSPTSGSYNEQFF. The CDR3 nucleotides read TGTGCCAGCAGTCCGACTAGCGGGAGTTACAATGAGCAGTTCTTC. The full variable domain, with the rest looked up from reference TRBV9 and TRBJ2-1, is DSGVTQTPKHLITATGQRVTLRCSPRSGDLSVYWYQQSLDQGLQFLIQYYNGEERAKGNILERFSAQQFPDLHSELNLSSLELGDSALYFCASSPTSGSYNEQFFGPGTRLTVL.

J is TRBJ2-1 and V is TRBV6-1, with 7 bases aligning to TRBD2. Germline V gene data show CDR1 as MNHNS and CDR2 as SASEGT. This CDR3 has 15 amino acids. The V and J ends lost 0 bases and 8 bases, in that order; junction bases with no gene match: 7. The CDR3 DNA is TGTGCCAGCAGTGAAGCGGGCGGGAGTACCTATGAGCAGTTCTTC. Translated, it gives CASSEAGGSTYEQFF.

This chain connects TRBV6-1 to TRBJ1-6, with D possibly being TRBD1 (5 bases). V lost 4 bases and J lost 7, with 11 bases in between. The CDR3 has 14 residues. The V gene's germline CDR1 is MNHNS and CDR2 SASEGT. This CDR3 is CASSGGLSNSPLHF. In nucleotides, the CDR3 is TGTGCCAGCAGTGGGGGACTGTCCAATTCACCCCTCCACTTT.

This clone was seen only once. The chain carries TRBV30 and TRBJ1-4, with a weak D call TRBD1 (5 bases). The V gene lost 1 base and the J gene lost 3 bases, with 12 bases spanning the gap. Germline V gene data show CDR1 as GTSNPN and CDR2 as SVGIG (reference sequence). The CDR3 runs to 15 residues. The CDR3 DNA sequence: TGTGCCTGGAGTGAACTGCGGGGCCCTAATGAAAAACTGTTTTTT. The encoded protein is CAWSELRGPNEKLFF. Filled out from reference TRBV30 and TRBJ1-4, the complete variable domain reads SQTIHQWPATLVQPVGSPLSLECTVEGTSNPNLYWYRQAAGRGLQLLFYSVGIGQISSEVPQNLSASRPQDRQFILSSKKLLLSDSGFYLCAWSELRGPNEKLFFGSGTQLSVL.

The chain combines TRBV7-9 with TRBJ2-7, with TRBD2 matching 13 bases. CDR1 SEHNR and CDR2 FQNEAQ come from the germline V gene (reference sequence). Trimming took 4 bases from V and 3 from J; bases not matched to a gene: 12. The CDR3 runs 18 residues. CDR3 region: CASSSGGRTSGSIYEQYF. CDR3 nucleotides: TGTGCCAGCAGCTCTGGGGGGAGGACTAGCGGGAGTATCTACGAGCAGTACTTC.

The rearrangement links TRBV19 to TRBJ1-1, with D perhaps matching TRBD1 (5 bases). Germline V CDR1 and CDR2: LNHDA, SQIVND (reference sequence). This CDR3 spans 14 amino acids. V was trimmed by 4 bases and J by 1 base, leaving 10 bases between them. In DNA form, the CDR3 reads TGTGCCAGTAGTAGGGCAAGGGGGAACACTGAAGCTTTCTTT. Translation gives CASSRARGNTEAFF.

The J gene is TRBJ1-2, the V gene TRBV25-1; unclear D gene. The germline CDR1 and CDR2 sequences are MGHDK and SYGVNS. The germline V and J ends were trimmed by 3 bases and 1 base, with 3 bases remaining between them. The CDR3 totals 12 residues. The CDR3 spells CASSDGNYGYTF. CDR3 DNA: TGTGCCAGCAGTGACGGTAACTATGGCTACACCTTC.